These 26 T cell receptor beta chains were all obtained from the same sample, sequenced in a study of human T cells and chemical hapten exposure. Time point described: patch test 1, 2 weeks after DPC sensitization. The treatment denotes: therapeutic diphenylcyclopropenone sensitization with weekly scalp DPC. One entry per CDR3 protein, called by TCRdb with MiXCR from the RACE reads. The sample records 180,000 or so distinct CDR3 sequences, about a fifth being singletons. Source: whole blood, taken in connection with sensitization to the hapten diphenylcyclopropenone (DPC). The receptor set was obtained from a woman aged 45-65 years with alopecia areata. Some clones in this sample may be carry-over from other donors' samples.

This clonotype was seen a few times. V gene TRBV25-1 combines with J gene TRBJ2-2; D is possibly TRBD2 (6 bases). The V gene lost 6 bases and the J gene lost 5 bases, with 16 bases spanning the gap. The CDR3 has 15 residues. Germline lookup yields CDR1 MGHDK and CDR2 SYGVNS. The CDR3 coding sequence is TGTGCCAGCAGACAGACTAGTCCGTGGACCGGGGAGCTGTTTTTT. This encodes CASRQTSPWTGELFF.

This clonotype has a handful of counts. The rearrangement joins TRBV28 to TRBJ2-1, with a weak D call TRBD1 (5 bases). The CDR3 sequence is 15 residues long. V dropped 2 bases and J dropped 6 bases, with 14 bases sitting between them. Looked up from germline, CDR1 is MDHEN and CDR2 is SYDVKM. CDR3 residues: CASSLRGGESNEQFF. The CDR3 nucleotides read TGTGCCAGCAGTTTAAGGGGCGGAGAAAGCAATGAGCAGTTCTTC.

The gene calls are TRBV7-9 and TRBJ2-7; a weak D match, TRBD2 (6 bases). The length of the CDR3 is 16 residues. Between the trimmed V and J ends, which lost 0 bases and 2 bases, there was a span of 14 bases. Germline-derived CDR1 and CDR2 are SEHNR and FQNEAQ (reference sequence). The CDR3, as DNA: TGTGCCAGCAGCTTAGCGGGCGGGGAGAAGACCTACGAGCAGTACTTC. It encodes CASSLAGGEKTYEQYF.

In its sample, this clonotype was seen many times. The chain is built from TRBV4-1 and TRBJ2-7; D is undetermined. In germline, CDR1 is MGHRA, CDR2 YSYEKL. Trimming took 0 bases from V and 2 from J, leaving 11 bases between them. This CDR3 region has 15 residues. CDR3 in amino acids: CASSQDTSPAYEQYF. CDR3 in DNA: TGCGCCAGCAGCCAAGATACCAGCCCGGCCTACGAGCAGTACTTC.

The genes are TRBV7-2 and TRBJ1-2; TRBD1 aligns across 10 bases. The CDR3 is 16 residues long. Losses at the gene ends were 2 bases for V and 5 bases for J; bases not matched to a gene: 8. Germline V lookup: CDR1 SGHTA, CDR2 FQGNSA. The CDR3 nucleotides are TGTGCCAGCAGCTTACGTAGACAGGGGGCAGGTTATGGCTACACCTTC. Encoded protein: CASSLRRQGAGYGYTF.

This clonotype showed up many times. The J gene is TRBJ2-7, the V gene TRBV7-9; the match to TRBD1 covers 10 bases. Germline CDR1 and CDR2: SEHNR and FQNEAQ (reference sequence). This CDR3 is 13 amino acids long. The J segment lost 3 bases and the V segment lost 5 bases, leaving 1 base of the junction unmatched. This CDR3 reads CASSRTGGYEQYF. For the CDR3, the DNA is TGTGCCAGCAGCCGGACAGGGGGCTACGAGCAGTACTTC.

The J gene is TRBJ2-3, the V gene TRBV20-1; TRBD1 agrees at 9 bases. CDR1 and CDR2 (germline): DFQATT, SNEGSKA (reference sequence). The V gene end was trimmed by 1 base and the J gene end by 5 bases; junction bases not matched to a gene: 7. CDR3 length: 15 amino acids. The chain's CDR3 is CSARARQGGGDTQYF. In nucleotides, the CDR3 is TGCAGTGCTAGAGCCCGACAGGGGGGTGGAGATACGCAGTATTTT.

V and J are TRBV5-6 and TRBJ2-3; D uncertain. This CDR3 region has 15 residues. The germline V gene has CDR1 SGHDT and CDR2 YYEEEE. With 1 base removed from V and 2 bases from J, the gap between germline ends came to 11 bases. DNA of the CDR3: TGTGCCAGCAGCTTGTCCCTCACAGACACAGATACGCAGTATTTT. It specifies CASSLSLTDTDTQYF. The full variable domain, with the rest looked up from reference TRBV5-6 and TRBJ2-3, is DAGVTQSPTHLIKTRGQQVTLRCSPKSGHDTVSWYQQALGQGPQFIFQYYEEEERQRGNFPDRFSGHQFPNYSSELNVNALLLGDSALYLCASSLSLTDTDTQYFGPGTRLTVL.

This clonotype turned up a few times. The chain recombines TRBV24-1 with TRBJ1-1; TRBD1 aligns across 9 bases. Losses at the gene ends were 5 bases for V and 8 bases for J; bases not matched to a gene: 2. Germline V lookup: CDR1 KGHDR, CDR2 SFDVKD. CDR3 length equals 12 residues. CDR3 nucleotide sequence: TGTGCCACCAGTGCCGGGACAGGGGAAGCTTTCTTT. Amino acid sequence: CATSAGTGEAFF.

This clonotype has more than one count but fewer than ten. V usage is TRBV2 and J usage is TRBJ2-1; 10 bases map to TRBD2. V was pared by 5 bases and J by 0 bases, with 7 bases of the junction left unmatched. The CDR3 consists of 17 residues. In germline, CDR1 is SNHLY, CDR2 FYNNEI. Written as DNA, the CDR3 is TGTGCCAGCAGTACCAAATCTAGCGGGAGCTCCTACAATGAGCAGTTCTTC. Its translation is CASSTKSSGSSYNEQFF.

This clonotype has just a few counts. This chain links TRBV20-1 with TRBJ2-1; D remains ambiguous. The CDR3 has 14 residues. V gave up 4 bases and J gave up 2 bases, with 12 bases separating them. Germline V lookup: CDR1 DFQATT, CDR2 SNEGSKA (reference sequence). CDR3 sequence (DNA): TGCAGTGCTATAAGGACGGCGACCTACAATGAGCAGTTCTTC. This sequence encodes CSAIRTATYNEQFF.

The chain recombines TRBV11-2 with TRBJ2-2, with D hard to call. Per germline, CDR1 SGHAT and CDR2 FQNNGV. Trimming removed 5 bases from V and 4 bases from J, with 5 bases in between. The CDR3 runs 12 residues. CDR3 protein: CASSRSTGELFF. For the CDR3, the DNA is TGTGCCAGCAGCCGAAGCACCGGGGAGCTGTTTTTT.

V gene TRBV29-1 combines with J gene TRBJ1-1; no clear D. The CDR3 consists of 11 residues. In germline, CDR1 is SQVTM, CDR2 ANQGSEA. CDR3 protein: CRDTVSTEAFF. The CDR3 region has the DNA TGCAGAGACACGGTCAGCACTGAAGCTTTCTTT.

This clonotype has a handful of counts. The V and J genes are TRBV7-2 and TRBJ1-5; D is unresolved. The V end was cut by 1 base, the J end by 6 bases, with 7 bases between. Per germline, CDR1 SGHTA and CDR2 FQGNSA. The CDR3 sequence is 13 residues long. The chain's CDR3 is CASSLGHLQPQHF. CDR3 coding DNA: TGTGCCAGCAGCTTAGGACATCTTCAGCCCCAGCATTTT.

This clonotype turned up a few times. At one boundary the junction diverges from the germline segment, which might be a read error. The chain combines TRBV29-1 with TRBJ1-1; TRBD1 is a possible D gene (5 bases). The germline gives CDR1 SQVTM, CDR2 ANQGSEA. CDR3 length equals 13 residues. The chain's CDR3 is CTVRGTGNTEAFF. CDR3 sequence (DNA): TGCACCGTTAGAGGTACAGGGAACACTGAAGCTTTCTTT.

There are a few counts of this clonotype. The rearrangement links TRBV7-2 to TRBJ2-5; the D gene is possibly TRBD2 (7 bases). Looked up from germline, CDR1 is SGHTA and CDR2 is FQGNSA. V was cut by 6 bases and J by 4 bases, with 21 bases left in between. The CDR3 totals 16 residues. The CDR3 loop reads CASRTKGGARRETQYF. CDR3 DNA sequence: TGTGCCAGCAGAACAAAGGGGGGGGCGCGCCGAGAGACCCAGTACTTC.

CDR3 in amino acids: CASSLPVWENTEAFF. The DNA for the CDR3 is TGTGCCAGCAGCTTGCCAGTTTGGGAGAACACTGAAGCTTTCTTT. The gene calls are TRBV5-4 and TRBJ1-1; D is unclear. Trimming shortened V by 1 base and J by 1 base, and 11 bases separated the two germline ends. Germline loops: CDR1 SGHNT, CDR2 YYREEE (reference sequence). This CDR3 has 15 amino acids. The whole variable domain, remainder taken from reference TRBV5-4 and TRBJ1-1, is ETGVTQSPTHLIKTRGQQVTLRCSSQSGHNTVSWYQQALGQGPQFIFQYYREEENGRGNFPPRFSGLQFPNYSSELNVNALELDDSALYLCASSLPVWENTEAFFGQGTRLTVV.

The chain is built from TRBV2 and TRBJ2-4; the D gene is possibly TRBD2 (6 bases). CDR1 and CDR2 from the germline V gene are SNHLY and FYNNEI. The CDR3 extends over 14 amino acids. The V end lost 4 bases, the J end lost 5 bases, and 12 bases lay between the germline ends. CDR3 region: CASSVGGRENIQYF. DNA for the CDR3: TGTGCCAGCAGTGTGGGGGGTCGTGAAAACATTCAGTACTTC.

There are a few counts of this clonotype. V gene TRBV6-5 combines with J gene TRBJ1-1; D unresolved. The V end was cut by 6 bases, the J end by 4 bases, with 9 bases between. The CDR3 spans 12 residues. The germline V gene has CDR1 MNHEY and CDR2 SVGAGI. CDR3 coding DNA: TGTGCCAGCAGCCACGTAGGCACTGAAGCTTTCTTT. Its translation is CASSHVGTEAFF.

This clonotype was observed a handful of times. The chain employs TRBV10-1 and TRBJ1-5; D is perhaps TRBD1 (6 bases). There are 19 residues in the CDR3. The germline V gene encodes CDR1 WNHNN and CDR2 SYGVQD (reference sequence). Trimming pared 2 bases from V and 0 bases from J, leaving 20 bases between. The CDR3 DNA reads as TGCGCCAGCAGTGAGCGGGCGGGGGGCCGGTCGGATAGCAATCAGCCCCAGCATTTT. Its protein product is CASSERAGGRSDSNQPQHF.

The J gene is TRBJ2-2, the V gene TRBV5-1; 9 nucleotides align to TRBD1. The CDR3 consists of 14 residues. Germline lookup yields CDR1 SGHRS and CDR2 YFSETQ. Germline trimming cut 7 bases from V and 1 base from J; bases unmatched to any gene: 2. CDR3 coding DNA: TGCGCCAGCCCGGGACAGGGGAACACCGGGGAGCTGTTTTTT. Translated, it gives CASPGQGNTGELFF.

In its sample, this clonotype was seen once. The J gene is TRBJ2-7, the V gene TRBV7-9, with 8 bases matching TRBD1. The CDR3 loop spans 14 amino acids. Trimming at V came to 5 bases and at J to 3 bases, leaving 6 bases not matched to a gene. CDR1 and CDR2 from the germline V gene are SEHNR and FQNEAQ (reference sequence). The CDR3 here is CASSPPRGLYEQYF. DNA for the CDR3: TGTGCCAGCAGCCCCCCCAGGGGGCTCTACGAGCAGTACTTC.

The J gene is TRBJ1-1, the V gene TRBV27; 7 nucleotides match TRBD1. CDR3 length equals 17 residues. The J segment lost 1 base and the V segment lost 8 bases, leaving 16 bases of the junction unmatched. Germline CDR1 is MNHEY and CDR2 is SMNVEV (reference sequence). CDR3 sequence reads: CASGPRGGLGPNTEAFF. The CDR3 DNA sequence: TGTGCCAGCGGGCCCAGAGGGGGCCTGGGACCGAACACTGAAGCTTTCTTT.

This clonotype was seen a handful of times. J is TRBJ2-7 and V is TRBV15; D possibly corresponds to TRBD2 (7 bases). Per germline, CDR1 LNHNV and CDR2 YYDKDF (reference sequence). Trimming cost V 3 bases and J 0 bases, with 15 bases left between them. This CDR3 is 16 amino acids long. Written as DNA, the CDR3 is TGTGCCACCAGCAGCCCCGCGGGGGCTAGCTCCTACGAGCAGTACTTC. It encodes CATSSPAGASSYEQYF. The full variable domain, in which reference TRBV15 and TRBJ2-7 provide the parts outside the CDR3, is DAMVIQNPRYQVTQFGKPVTLSCSQTLNHNVMYWYQQKSSQAPKLLFHYYDKDFNNEADTPDNFQSRRPNTSFCFLDIRSPGLGDTAMYLCATSSPAGASSYEQYFGPGTRLTVT.

Only one count was recorded for this clonotype. This chain links TRBV20-1 with TRBJ2-7; D is unclear. CDR3 size: 14 residues. V was pared by 3 bases and J by 3 bases, with 15 bases between. From germline, CDR1 is DFQATT and CDR2 SNEGSKA (reference sequence). The DNA for the CDR3 is TGCAGTGCTAGGTTCGGTTACCAGAACTACGAGCAGTACTTC. This translates into CSARFGYQNYEQYF.

The rearrangement uses TRBV29-1 and TRBJ2-1, with 8 bases lining up with TRBD1. The V gene's germline CDR1 is SQVTM and CDR2 ANQGSEA. The CDR3 runs 13 residues. Losses at the gene ends were 7 bases for V and 8 bases for J; bases not matched to a gene: 10. The CDR3 nucleotides read TGCAGCGCGGGACAGGTTTTTGGGGATGAGCAGTTCTTC. Translated: CSAGQVFGDEQFF.